This T cell receptor (beta chain) was sequenced during a study of blood T cells in healthy people across ages. It was with a sample-barcoded 5' primer and a J-beta primer mix that a second PCR of roughly 6 to 12 cycles was run. TCRdb reprocessed the 5' RACE reads via MiXCR and lists one record per CDR3 protein. The profile covers hundreds of thousands of distinct CDR3 sequences, with 40% to 60% appearing a single time and about an eighth taken by the ten largest. Germline loops: CDR1 MDHEN, CDR2 SYDVKM. V lost 5 bases to trimming and J lost 4 bases, with 11 bases between them. The CDR3 is 13 amino acids. Russia was home to the donors, healthy Caucasian individuals aged roughly 6 to 90.

V is TRBV28 and J is TRBJ1-2; no clear D. Sequencing used blood. The sequence was obtained from a man aged 30-40 years in good health. CDR3 sequence: CASSRAWSYGYTF. The CDR3 DNA follows: TGTGCCAGCAGTAGAGCGTGGAGCTATGGCTACACCTTC.